The following is a T cell receptor beta chain sequence with its context. The protocol was immunoSEQ multiplex PCR, while the TCRdb copy is restricted to in-frame clones and leaves out a portion. The sample carries under 300,000 clones, 65% to 85% recorded once. The record originates from a study of blood T cell repertoires in COVID-19. Study at large: Collection of acute and convalescent COVID-19 samples took place in the United States, Italy and Spain.

While infection was still active, Seattle patients were enrolled and then followed longitudinally. The CDR3 runs to 15 residues. Germline CDR1 ENHRY, CDR2 SYGVKD. The junction had 8 bases not matched to a gene; V was cut back by 11 bases and J by 1 base. This chain uses TRBV10-3 with TRBJ2-2, with 9 bases lining up with TRBD1. This clonotype was obtained from a human donor with COVID-19, enrolled during active disease. The donor label of this sample is uncertain. Sequenced material: peripheral blood. The CDR3 nucleotides are TGTGCCGCCGGACCGGGACAGGGGAACACCGGGGAGCTGTTTTTT. Its protein is CAAGPGQGNTGELFF.